Below are 9 T cell receptor beta chains sequenced from a single sample in a study of CD4 T cells in relation to SARS-CoV-2 and coronaviruses. These receptors have no known antigen. Here immunoSEQ multiplex PCR was the method, and the copy in TCRdb shows in-frame clones only, minus some. The sample has roughly 45,000 clones; approximately 80% are singletons. The sequenced sample consisted of naive CD4+ T cells from PBMCs, cultured in vitro. Subset meaning: naive CD4+ T cells isolated by negative enrichment. The source of these receptors is an adult with COVID-19.

This sequence joins TRBV11-2 and TRBJ2-7, with a weak D call TRBD1 (6 bases). Trimming took 3 bases from V and 6 from J, leaving 21 bases between them. The germline gives CDR1 SGHAT, CDR2 FQNNGV. The CDR3 is made up of 16 amino acids. The CDR3 protein is CASSFLLQGPVREQYF. CDR3 DNA: TGTGCCAGCAGCTTCCTCCTCCAGGGGCCGGTCCGCGAGCAGTACTTC.

The rearrangement joins TRBV7-2 to TRBJ2-1; D not certain. V dropped 4 bases and J dropped 5 bases, with 18 bases sitting between them. This CDR3 is 16 amino acids long. Germline CDR1 and CDR2: SGHTA and FQGNSA. The CDR3 sequence: CASSSSSGRIHNEQFF. For the CDR3, the DNA is TGTGCCAGCAGCTCCTCGTCCGGACGGATACACAATGAGCAGTTCTTC.

V usage is TRBV6-5 and J usage is TRBJ1-5, with a tentative D call TRBD1 (5 bases). The ends were cut back, 2 bases at V and 6 bases at J, with 11 bases in the middle. This CDR3 is built from 14 residues. Per germline, CDR1 MNHEY and CDR2 SVGAGI. CDR3 sequence reads: CASSYDAGFQPQHF. In DNA, the CDR3 is TGTGCCAGCAGTTACGATGCAGGGTTTCAGCCCCAGCATTTT.

This sequence joins TRBV28 and TRBJ2-5; no reliable D call. Germline CDR1 and CDR2: MDHEN and SYDVKM. The CDR3 has 15 amino acids. The ends were cut back, 2 bases at V and 2 bases at J, with 12 bases in the middle. The CDR3 loop reads CASSLGLAGQETQYF. The CDR3 nucleotides read TGTGCCAGCAGTTTAGGCTTGGCAGGACAAGAGACCCAGTACTTC.

This chain joins TRBV6-2 or TRBV6-3 and TRBJ2-5; TRBD1 or TRBD2 may be the D gene (6 bases each). The CDR3 spans 14 residues. Between the trimmed V and J ends, which lost 5 bases and 4 bases, there was a span of 14 bases. Germline V gene data show CDR1 as MNHEY and CDR2 as SVGEGT. The CDR3 DNA reads as TGTGCCAGCAGTCATTCAGGGGAGGCAGAGACCCAGTACTTC. It translates to CASSHSGEAETQYF.

This chain connects TRBV7-9 to TRBJ1-4; D unresolved. CDR1 is SEHNR and CDR2 is FQNEAQ in the germline V gene (reference sequence). V lost 3 bases and J lost 4, with 9 bases in between. The CDR3 spans 14 residues. CDR3: CASSFRANNEKLFF. CDR3 sequence (DNA): TGTGCCAGCAGCTTCCGGGCCAATAATGAAAAACTGTTTTTT.

This chain links TRBV15 with TRBJ1-1, with D perhaps matching TRBD1 (5 bases). Germline V gives CDR1 LNHNV, CDR2 YYDKDF (reference sequence). This CDR3 has 14 amino acids. Trimming shortened V by 1 base and J by 3 bases, and 9 bases separated the two germline ends. The CDR3 nucleotides read TGTGCCACCAGCAGAGTGACAGCCGACACTGAAGCTTTCTTT. It codes for CATSRVTADTEAFF.

In its sample, this clone was seen once. The chain is built from TRBV21-1 and TRBJ1-4. TRBV21-1 is a listed pseudogene. This CDR3 is built from 16 residues. CDR3 region: CASSKETAATNEKLFF. Written as DNA, the CDR3 is TGTGCCAGCAGCAAAGAGACGGCGGCAACTAATGAAAAACTGTTTTTT.

The rearrangement links TRBV6-4 to TRBJ1-1, with D uncertain. CDR3 length: 9 residues. V lost 6 bases and J 8 bases, leaving 4 bases between the germline ends. Germline loops: CDR1 MRHNA, CDR2 SNTAGT. The CDR3 here is CASRGEAFF. CDR3 coding DNA: TGTGCCAGCAGGGGGGAAGCTTTCTTT.